A selection of T cell receptor beta chains follows, all from one sample in a study of T-cell reconstitution after alpha-beta-depleted transplantation in children. TCRdb ran MiXCR on the PCR reads and lists one entry per CDR3 protein. Among over 80,000 distinct CDR3 sequences listed, about 22% were seen once. The sample was PBMCs, taken before TCRalphabeta/CD19-depleted stem cell transplant. Every receptor here comes from a boy under 10 years old with acute lymphoblastic leukemia, due to receive a stem cell transplant. Each CDR3 is given with its conserved first and last residue. D genes are given only for firm matches. Rows may omit the clone size; those that give it use once, few, many or a size class.

cdr3_aa: CASSLDGTSGRGVYEQYF; cdr3_nt: TGTGCCAGCAGTTTAGACGGGACTAGCGGGAGAGGGGTGTACGAGCAGTACTTC; clone_size: NA; j_call: TRBJ2-7; v_call: TRBV12-3/TRBV12-4; d_call: TRBD2
cdr3_aa: CASSLGYIGPAFF; cdr3_nt: TGTGCCAGCAGCTTGGGTTACATTGGTCCAGCTTTCTTT; clone_size: few; j_call: TRBJ1-1; v_call: TRBV5-8; d_call: NA
cdr3_aa: CAISSGVLTDTQYF; cdr3_nt: TGTGCCATCAGTTCCGGCGTCCTCACAGATACGCAGTATTTT; clone_size: NA; j_call: TRBJ2-3; v_call: TRBV10-3; d_call: NA
cdr3_aa: CSASPSGRRGEQFF; cdr3_nt: TGCAGTGCTAGCCCTAGCGGGAGACGGGGTGAGCAGTTCTTC; clone_size: NA; j_call: TRBJ2-1; v_call: TRBV20-1; d_call: TRBD2
cdr3_aa: CASSGVAYSYNEQFF; cdr3_nt: TGTGCCAGCAGTGGAGTAGCGTATAGCTACAATGAGCAGTTCTTC; clone_size: many; j_call: TRBJ2-1; v_call: TRBV12-3/TRBV12-4; d_call: NA
cdr3_aa: CSARDKFKGLAGSGELFF; cdr3_nt: TGCAGTGCTAGAGATAAATTCAAGGGACTAGCGGGATCCGGGGAGCTGTTTTTT; clone_size: once; j_call: TRBJ2-2; v_call: TRBV20-1; d_call: TRBD2
cdr3_aa: CATSREGGNTEAFF; cdr3_nt: TGTGCCACCAGCAGAGAAGGGGGCAACACTGAAGCTTTCTTT; clone_size: few; j_call: TRBJ1-1; v_call: TRBV15; d_call: TRBD1
cdr3_aa: CASSQETGEQFF; cdr3_nt: TGCGCCAGCAGCCAAGAGACCGGGGAGCAGTTCTTC; clone_size: many; j_call: TRBJ2-1; v_call: TRBV4-3; d_call: NA
cdr3_aa: CASSPDRGHDYTF; cdr3_nt: TGTGCCAGCAGTCCGGACAGGGGCCATGACTACACCTTC; clone_size: few; j_call: TRBJ1-2; v_call: TRBV6-6; d_call: TRBD1
cdr3_aa: CASSSGLPKTGELFF; cdr3_nt: TGCGCCAGCAGCTCGGGACTACCAAAAACCGGGGAGCTGTTTTTT; clone_size: few; j_call: TRBJ2-2; v_call: TRBV5-1; d_call: TRBD2
cdr3_aa: CASRPTSGDSIEQFF; cdr3_nt: TGCGCCAGCAGACCGACTAGCGGAGATAGTATTGAGCAGTTCTTC; clone_size: NA; j_call: TRBJ2-1; v_call: TRBV5-1; d_call: TRBD2
cdr3_aa: CASSPQGSYEQYF; cdr3_nt: TGTGCCAGCAGTCCCCAGGGGTCCTACGAGCAGTACTTC; clone_size: few; j_call: TRBJ2-7; v_call: TRBV27; d_call: NA
cdr3_aa: CASSLTGADVLTF; cdr3_nt: TGTGCCAGCAGCTTAACTGGGGCCGACGTCCTGACTTTC; clone_size: NA; j_call: TRBJ2-6; v_call: TRBV7-9; d_call: NA
cdr3_aa: CASSSGLDSNQPQHF; cdr3_nt: TGTGCCAGCAGCTCCGGTCTGGATAGCAATCAGCCCCAGCATTTT; clone_size: NA; j_call: TRBJ1-5; v_call: TRBV7-4; d_call: NA
cdr3_aa: CASSFPGWTSRGNTIYF; cdr3_nt: TGTGCCAGCAGCTTCCCGGGGTGGACCTCTCGTGGAAACACCATATATTTT; clone_size: NA; j_call: TRBJ1-3; v_call: TRBV7-2; d_call: NA
cdr3_aa: CASSQEETSREAFF; cdr3_nt: TGCGCCAGCAGCCAAGAGGAAACAAGCCGTGAAGCTTTCTTT; clone_size: NA; j_call: TRBJ1-1; v_call: TRBV4-1; d_call: NA
cdr3_aa: CATSRVSGGVTDTQYF; cdr3_nt: TGTGCCACCAGCAGAGTCAGCGGAGGGGTCACAGATACGCAGTATTTT; clone_size: NA; j_call: TRBJ2-3; v_call: TRBV15; d_call: NA
cdr3_aa: CSARLGGQPQHF; cdr3_nt: TGCAGTGCTAGATTGGGAGGCCAGCCCCAGCATTTT; clone_size: NA; j_call: TRBJ1-5; v_call: TRBV20-1; d_call: NA
cdr3_aa: CASSLLAGLNTGELFF; cdr3_nt: TGTGCCAGCAGCCTTTTAGCGGGATTGAACACCGGGGAGCTGTTTTTT; clone_size: NA; j_call: TRBJ2-2; v_call: TRBV9; d_call: TRBD2
cdr3_aa: CASRGLAGEGIQYF; cdr3_nt: TGTGCCAGCAGAGGCCTAGCGGGGGAGGGCATTCAGTACTTC; clone_size: many; j_call: TRBJ2-4; v_call: TRBV5-6; d_call: TRBD2
cdr3_aa: CASTSQVANTEAFF; cdr3_nt: TGTGCCAGCACCTCCCAGGTAGCGAACACTGAAGCTTTCTTT; clone_size: few; j_call: TRBJ1-1; v_call: TRBV2; d_call: NA
cdr3_aa: CASSPDRVTSYEQYF; cdr3_nt: TGTGCCAGCAGCCCCGACAGGGTGACCTCCTACGAGCAGTACTTC; clone_size: once; j_call: TRBJ2-7; v_call: TRBV6-2/TRBV6-3; d_call: TRBD1
cdr3_aa: CASSYSNQGYYDEQFF; cdr3_nt: TGTGCCAGCAGTTACTCGAATCAGGGATACTACGATGAGCAGTTCTTC; clone_size: NA; j_call: TRBJ2-1; v_call: TRBV6-5; d_call: NA
cdr3_aa: CASTENGLRRAGETQYF; cdr3_nt: TGTGCCAGCACCGAAAATGGGCTGCGGAGGGCTGGGGAGACCCAGTACTTC; clone_size: NA; j_call: TRBJ2-5; v_call: TRBV7-2; d_call: NA
cdr3_aa: CASSQGQGSNEQFF; cdr3_nt: TGTGCCAGCAGCCAAGGCCAGGGAAGCAATGAGCAGTTCTTC; clone_size: few; j_call: TRBJ2-1; v_call: TRBV3-1; d_call: NA
cdr3_aa: CASSRLTSGAPRAGELFF; cdr3_nt: TGTGCCAGCAGCCGTCTGACTAGCGGGGCCCCACGGGCCGGGGAGCTGTTTTTT; clone_size: few; j_call: TRBJ2-2; v_call: TRBV11-2; d_call: TRBD2
cdr3_aa: CASSQGETKSISGELFF; cdr3_nt: TGTGCCAGCAGCCAAGGAGAAACTAAGTCGATTTCCGGGGAGCTGTTTTTT; clone_size: few; j_call: TRBJ2-2; v_call: TRBV3-1; d_call: NA
cdr3_aa: CASRRAEATDTQYF; cdr3_nt: TGTGCCAGCAGACGAGCGGAGGCCACAGATACGCAGTATTTT; clone_size: NA; j_call: TRBJ2-3; v_call: TRBV28; d_call: NA
cdr3_aa: CSAPRRLASYEQYF; cdr3_nt: TGCAGTGCCCCTCGGCGACTAGCATCCTACGAGCAGTACTTC; clone_size: NA; j_call: TRBJ2-7; v_call: TRBV20-1; d_call: TRBD2
cdr3_aa: CASSLWTSGADTQYF; cdr3_nt: TGCGCCAGCAGCCTTTGGACTAGCGGGGCAGATACGCAGTATTTT; clone_size: few; j_call: TRBJ2-3; v_call: TRBV5-1; d_call: TRBD2
cdr3_aa: CSAPHLGVNYEQYF; cdr3_nt: TGCAGTGCCCCGCATTTGGGGGTCAACTACGAGCAGTACTTC; clone_size: few; j_call: TRBJ2-7; v_call: TRBV20-1; d_call: NA
cdr3_aa: CASSQGQRNQPQHF; cdr3_nt: TGTGCCAGCAGCCAGGGACAGCGCAATCAGCCCCAGCATTTT; clone_size: few; j_call: TRBJ1-5; v_call: TRBV3-1; d_call: TRBD1